The rows below give T cell receptor beta chains drawn from one sample of a study of beta chain features in type 1 diabetes. Libraries were prepared by immunoSEQ multiplex PCR; TCRdb keeps only in-frame clonotypes and omits some of them. The table lists 200,000 to 250,000 clones, about 11% of them singletons, with approximately 1.5% in the top ten. The sequencing sample was made of central memory CD4+ T cells from blood. Source of these receptors: a young man in good health. Both conserved end residues are part of each CDR3. Each record gives: V gene, D gene, J gene, clone size, CDR3 protein, CDR3 DNA. D genes are given only for firm matches. For some rows the clone size is stated as once, few or many, or as a class when expanded; others skip it.

V: TRBV7-2
D: TRBD1
J: TRBJ2-1
size: NA
CDR3: CASSIRQGSEQFF
DNA: TGTGCCAGCAGCATCCGACAGGGTAGTGAGCAGTTCTTC

V: TRBV14
D: NA
J: TRBJ2-7
size: many
CDR3: CASSQEVDRSYEQYF
DNA: TGTGCCAGCAGCCAAGAAGTGGATAGATCCTACGAGCAGTACTTC

V: TRBV30
D: NA
J: TRBJ2-1
size: many
CDR3: CAWSVLTLSRRSYNEQFF
DNA: TGTGCCTGGAGTGTACTTACCTTGAGCCGCCGCTCCTACAATGAGCAGTTCTTC

V: TRBV29-1
D: TRBD1
J: TRBJ2-5
size: NA
CDR3: CSGRQGGQETQYF
DNA: TGCAGTGGTAGACAGGGGGGCCAAGAGACCCAGTACTTC

V: TRBV7-8
D: NA
J: TRBJ2-7
size: few
CDR3: CASSRTGGSSYEQYF
DNA: TGTGCCAGCAGCCGAACCGGGGGTAGCTCCTACGAGCAGTACTTC

V: TRBV6-6
D: NA
J: TRBJ2-3
size: NA
CDR3: CATQDQGGIDTQYF
DNA: TGTGCCACCCAAGACCAGGGTGGGATTGATACGCAGTATTTT

V: TRBV6-4
D: NA
J: TRBJ1-1
size: few
CDR3: CASSASVNTEAFF
DNA: TGTGCCAGCAGTGCTTCCGTGAACACTGAAGCTTTCTTT

V: TRBV4-2
D: NA
J: TRBJ2-1
size: many
CDR3: CASSQPLHGDEQFF
DNA: TGTGCCAGCAGCCAACCACTCCATGGCGATGAGCAGTTCTTC

V: TRBV30
D: NA
J: TRBJ1-5
size: few
CDR3: CAWSEGGLVQPQHF
DNA: TGTGCCTGGAGTGAAGGGGGGCTAGTTCAGCCCCAGCATTTT

V: TRBV30
D: TRBD1
J: TRBJ2-7
size: many
CDR3: CACEPRTGSSYEQYF
DNA: TGTGCCTGTGAACCTCGGACAGGGTCTTCCTACGAGCAGTACTTC

V: TRBV6-5
D: NA
J: TRBJ1-5
size: NA
CDR3: CASKSGRDQPQHF
DNA: TGTGCCAGCAAGTCGGGTCGGGATCAGCCCCAGCATTTT

V: TRBV10-2
D: NA
J: TRBJ2-7
size: few
CDR3: CASRDQGGSYEQYF
DNA: TGCGCCAGCAGGGACCAGGGGGGATCCTACGAGCAGTACTTC

V: TRBV30
D: NA
J: TRBJ2-5
size: NA
CDR3: CAWSSGRYQETQYF
DNA: TGTGCCTGGAGCTCGGGACGGTACCAAGAGACCCAGTACTTC

V: TRBV7-9
D: NA
J: TRBJ2-7
size: few
CDR3: CASSLAVSSYEQYF
DNA: TGTGCCAGCAGCTTAGCGGTCAGCTCCTACGAGCAGTACTTC

V: TRBV29-1
D: NA
J: TRBJ2-2
size: many
CDR3: CSVDTGWTGELFF
DNA: TGCAGCGTTGACACAGGGTGGACCGGGGAGCTGTTTTTT